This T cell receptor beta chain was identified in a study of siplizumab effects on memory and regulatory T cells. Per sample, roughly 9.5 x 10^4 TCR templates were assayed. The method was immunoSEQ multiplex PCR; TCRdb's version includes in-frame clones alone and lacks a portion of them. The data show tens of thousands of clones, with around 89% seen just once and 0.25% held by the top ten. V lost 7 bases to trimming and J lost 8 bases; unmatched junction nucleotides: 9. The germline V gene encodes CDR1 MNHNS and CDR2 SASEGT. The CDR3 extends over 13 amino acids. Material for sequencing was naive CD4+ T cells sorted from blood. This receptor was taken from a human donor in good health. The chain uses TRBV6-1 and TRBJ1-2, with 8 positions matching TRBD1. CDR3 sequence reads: CASNQIQGGGYTF. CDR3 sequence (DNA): TGTGCCAGCAACCAAATACAGGGGGGAGGCTACACCTTC.